The rows below give T cell receptor beta chains drawn from one sample of a study of PD-1 blockade in mismatch repair-deficient tumors. Generated by immunoSEQ multiplex PCR, the TCRdb table keeps only in-frame clones and is missing some. The sample shows under 15,000 clones, approximately 80% of them seen only once. The source material was PBMCs, sampled less than 15 weeks after starting pembrolizumab. These receptors came from an adult with mismatch repair-deficient cancer. CDR3s include the opening cysteine and the closing phenylalanine or tryptophan. A D gene is named only where the DNA matches it firmly. Clone size is not always given. Where it is, it says once, few, many or a class for expanded clones.

J gene,D gene,V gene,clone size,CDR3 protein,CDR3 DNA
TRBJ2-3,TRBD2,TRBV9,-,CASSRGGLAGGSDTQYF,TGTGCCAGCAGCCGAGGGGGACTAGCGGGAGGGAGTGATACGCAGTATTTT
TRBJ2-1,TRBD2,TRBV7-9,-,CASSFTSGSFSSYNEQFF,TGTGCCAGCAGCTTCACTAGCGGGTCATTCAGCTCCTACAATGAGCAGTTCTTC
TRBJ2-3,TRBD2,TRBV5-1,-,CATRTSGTTDTQYF,TGCGCCACAAGAACTAGCGGTACCACAGATACGCAGTATTTT
TRBJ2-1,TRBD1,TRBV14,-,CASRKQGGNNEQFF,TGTGCCAGCAGGAAACAGGGGGGTAACAATGAGCAGTTCTTC
TRBJ1-1,-,TRBV7-9,few,CASSLQAGTEAFF,TGTGCCAGCAGCCTTCAAGCAGGGACTGAAGCTTTCTTT
TRBJ1-1,-,TRBV7-9,-,CASSPPQGKGTEAFF,TGTGCCAGCAGCCCGCCACAGGGTAAGGGCACTGAAGCTTTCTTT
TRBJ2-5,TRBD2,TRBV10-2,few,CASSVGGSSETQYF,TGCGCCAGCAGTGTTGGCGGGAGTTCGGAGACCCAGTACTTC
TRBJ1-2,-,TRBV30,-,CAWSVLYGYTF,TGTGCCTGGAGTGTACTCTATGGCTACACCTTC
TRBJ2-1,TRBD2,TRBV7-7,-,CASSLRLAGGPGNEQFF,TGTGCTAGCAGCTTAAGACTAGCGGGAGGGCCCGGGAATGAGCAGTTCTTC
TRBJ2-1,-,TRBV7-3,-,CASSPRTSYNEQFF,TGTGCCAGCAGCCCGCGGACTTCCTACAATGAGCAGTTCTTC
TRBJ2-1,TRBD1,TRBV30,-,CAWSGQGTPRAFF,TGTGCCTGGAGTGGACAGGGGACCCCCAGGGCATTCTTC
TRBJ2-3,-,TRBV11-3,-,CASSLGATSTDTQYF,TGTGCCAGCAGCTTAGGAGCGACGAGCACAGATACGCAGTATTTT
TRBJ2-1,TRBD2,TRBV5-1,-,CASSLGLADYNEQFF,TGCGCCAGCAGCTTGGGACTAGCGGACTACAATGAGCAGTTCTTC
TRBJ2-3,TRBD1,TRBV29-1,-,CSVGQGTQYF,TGCAGCGTCGGACAGGGAACGCAGTATTTT
TRBJ2-5,-,TRBV18,-,CASSPPGRARETQYF,TGTGCCAGCTCACCACCCGGCAGGGCTAGGGAGACCCAGTACTTC
TRBJ1-2,-,TRBV4-1,-,CASSNTGASPYSWGYTF,TGCGCCAGCAGTAACACAGGAGCGTCCCCTTACTCTTGGGGCTACACCTTC
TRBJ2-7,TRBD2,TRBV5-6,-,CASSRLAGAQEQYF,TGTGCCAGCAGCAGGCTAGCGGGAGCACAGGAGCAGTACTTC
TRBJ2-1,-,TRBV7-3,-,CASSSAVTVYNEQFF,TGTGCCAGCAGCTCAGCGGTTACGGTTTACAATGAGCAGTTCTTC
TRBJ2-7,TRBD2,TRBV27,-,CASRTLGGKDYEQYF,TGTGCCAGCAGAACCCTCGGGGGGAAGGACTACGAGCAGTACTTC
TRBJ2-7,-,TRBV5-6,-,CASSQDGMNYEQYF,TGTGCCAGCAGCCAGGACGGGATGAACTACGAGCAGTACTTC
TRBJ1-5,-,TRBV16,-,CASSRDSNQPQHF,TGTGCCAGCAGCCGCGACAGTAATCAGCCCCAGCATTTT
TRBJ1-3,-,TRBV30,-,CAWINWGNTIYF,TGTGCCTGGATCAACTGGGGAAACACCATATATTTT
TRBJ1-4,TRBD1,TRBV11-2,-,CASSPSTGNEKLFF,TGTGCCAGCAGCCCCTCGACAGGGAATGAAAAACTGTTTTTT
TRBJ2-1,TRBD2,TRBV27,-,CASSPLAVHYEQFF,TGTGCCAGCAGTCCGCTAGCGGTACATTATGAGCAGTTCTTC
TRBJ1-1,-,TRBV6-6,few,CASSYSSGRTEAFF,TGTGCCAGCAGTTACTCATCAGGGCGAACTGAAGCTTTCTTT
TRBJ2-7,-,TRBV5-1,-,CASSLVSSYEQYF,TGCGCCAGCAGCTTAGTCAGTTCCTACGAGCAGTACTTC
TRBJ2-1,TRBD2,TRBV28,-,CASTLGLAGGPSKIRNEQFF,TGTGCCAGCACCTTGGGCCTAGCGGGAGGGCCGTCTAAGATCCGCAATGAGCAGTTCTTC
TRBJ1-5,-,TRBV7-8,-,CASGAGAFQPQHF,TGTGCCAGCGGGGCAGGGGCCTTTCAGCCCCAGCATTTT
TRBJ2-1,-,TRBV28,-,CASSLLSLYNEQFF,TGTGCCAGCAGTTTATTATCCCTCTACAATGAGCAGTTCTTC
TRBJ1-1,TRBD1,TRBV9,-,CASSDGQGYTEAFF,TGTGCCAGCAGCGATGGACAGGGGTACACTGAAGCTTTCTTT
TRBJ1-2,TRBD1,TRBV27,-,CASSPLGQQFGYTF,TGTGCCAGCAGCCCCCTGGGACAGCAGTTTGGCTACACCTTC
TRBJ1-2,-,TRBV29-1,-,CSVGKQGSYGYTF,TGCAGCGTGGGAAAACAGGGTAGCTATGGCTACACCTTC
TRBJ2-3,TRBD2,TRBV9,-,CASSRVAGGTDTQYF,TGTGCCAGCAGCCGGGTAGCGGGAGGTACAGATACGCAGTATTTT
TRBJ1-4,TRBD1,TRBV28,-,CATRGTGGRKLFF,TGTGCCACCCGAGGGACAGGGGGCAGAAAACTGTTTTTT
TRBJ1-1,TRBD1,TRBV6-1,-,CASSESGTGAPEAFF,TGTGCCAGCAGTGAATCCGGGACAGGGGCTCCTGAAGCTTTCTTT
TRBJ2-7,-,TRBV28,few,CASSLGGTYYEQYF,TGTGCCAGCAGTTTAGGAGGGACTTACTACGAGCAGTACTTC
TRBJ1-1,-,TRBV6-1,-,CASSEPYRVMNTEAFF,TGTGCCAGCAGTGAACCCTACAGGGTAATGAACACTGAAGCTTTCTTT
TRBJ2-2,-,TRBV7-6,-,CASSLVQANTGELFF,TGTGCCAGCAGCTTAGTACAGGCGAACACCGGGGAGCTGTTTTTT
TRBJ1-1,-,TRBV9,-,CASSPRTANTEAFF,TGTGCCAGCAGCCCACGGACTGCGAACACTGAAGCTTTCTTT
TRBJ1-3,-,TRBV5-1,once,CASSSTGSRNTIYF,TGCGCCAGCAGCTCTACAGGGTCCAGAAACACCATATATTTT
TRBJ2-3,TRBD2,TRBV2,once,CASGTSGRASDTQYF,TGTGCCAGCGGGACTAGCGGGAGGGCCAGTGATACGCAGTATTTT
TRBJ2-3,TRBD2,TRBV7-2,-,CASSERLAGVNTDTQYF,TGTGCCAGCAGCGAGCGACTAGCGGGAGTAAACACAGATACGCAGTATTTT
TRBJ2-2,-,TRBV28,once,CASSWSNGELFF,TGTGCCAGCAGTTGGAGCAACGGGGAGCTGTTTTTT
TRBJ1-5,-,TRBV19,-,CACTEQAGQPQHF,TGTGCCTGTACCGAACAGGCGGGGCAGCCCCAGCATTTT
TRBJ1-6,-,TRBV2,-,CASGPRRGYSPLHF,TGTGCCAGCGGACCGAGAAGGGGTTACTCACCCCTCCACTTT
TRBJ1-5,-,TRBV10-1,few,CASSPTGNNQPQHF,TGCGCCAGCAGCCCGACGGGGAACAATCAGCCCCAGCATTTT
TRBJ2-7,TRBD2,TRBV27,-,CASSYLTSGRAGEQYF,TGTGCCAGCAGTTACTTAACTAGCGGGAGGGCCGGCGAGCAGTACTTC
TRBJ1-5,-,TRBV4-1,once,CASSQEQRQPQHF,TGCGCCAGCAGCCAAGAACAACGCCAGCCCCAGCATTTT
TRBJ2-7,TRBD1,TRBV11-2,-,CASSLSGDRGVYEQYF,TGTGCCAGCAGCTTATCCGGTGACAGGGGGGTCTACGAGCAGTACTTC
TRBJ2-7,-,TRBV14,-,CASSQGGRFVEQYF,TGTGCCAGCAGCCAAGGCGGCCGATTTGTCGAGCAGTACTTC
TRBJ2-1,-,TRBV30,-,CAWKGGYNEQFF,TGTGCCTGGAAAGGGGGTTACAATGAGCAGTTCTTC
TRBJ2-1,TRBD2,TRBV5-4,-,CASRSRGRAYNEQFF,TGTGCCAGCAGATCCCGAGGGAGGGCCTACAATGAGCAGTTCTTC
TRBJ1-1,TRBD1,TRBV19,-,CASSTQGQGSAEAFF,TGTGCCAGTAGTACCCAAGGACAGGGGAGCGCTGAAGCTTTCTTT
TRBJ2-5,TRBD1,TRBV12-5,-,CASGFGTARETQYF,TGTGCTAGTGGTTTTGGGACAGCCCGAGAGACCCAGTACTTC
TRBJ1-5,-,TRBV5-1,-,CASRAGENQPQHF,TGCGCCAGCCGCGCGGGGGAAAATCAGCCCCAGCATTTT
TRBJ2-5,TRBD2,TRBV7-6,once,CASSLVRTSAKETQYF,TGTGCCAGCAGCTTAGTTCGGACTAGCGCTAAAGAGACCCAGTACTTC
TRBJ1-1,-,TRBV19,-,CASRWGRNTEAFF,TGTGCCAGTAGGTGGGGGCGAAATACTGAAGCTTTCTTT
TRBJ2-7,-,TRBV7-6,-,CASSGRDYEQYF,TGTGCCAGCAGCGGCCGGGACTACGAGCAGTACTTC